This is a list of T cell receptor beta chains from one sample in a study of T-cell reconstitution after alpha-beta-depleted transplantation in children. TCRdb reprocessed the PCR reads via MiXCR and lists one record per CDR3 protein. The sample records 200,000 to 250,000 distinct CDR3 sequences, about a quarter being singletons. This specimen was PBMCs, taken before TCRalphabeta/CD19-depleted stem cell transplant. These receptors were obtained from a girl aged 2 to 9 with Fanconi anemia, due to receive a stem cell transplant. Both conserved end residues are part of each CDR3. Each record gives: clone size, J gene, D gene, V gene, CDR3 protein, CDR3 DNA. D genes are given only for firm matches. The size of a clone is reported for some rows only, either as once, few or many, or as a class for expanded clones.

clone size: -; J gene: TRBJ1-1; D gene: -; V gene: TRBV29-1; CDR3 protein: CSVELRGKAFF; CDR3 DNA: TGCAGCGTTGAATTACGGGGAAAAGCTTTCTTT
clone size: many; J gene: TRBJ2-3; D gene: TRBD2; V gene: TRBV29-1; CDR3 protein: CSVLLGREFVADTQYF; CDR3 DNA: TGCAGCGTCCTCCTTGGGCGGGAGTTTGTAGCAGATACGCAGTATTTT
clone size: few; J gene: TRBJ2-6; D gene: -; V gene: TRBV12-3/TRBV12-4; CDR3 protein: CASRVPGANVLTF; CDR3 DNA: TGTGCCAGCAGGGTCCCTGGGGCCAACGTCCTGACTTTC
clone size: once; J gene: TRBJ2-5; D gene: -; V gene: TRBV7-9; CDR3 protein: CASSLARKGETQYF; CDR3 DNA: TGTGCCAGCAGCTTAGCGCGGAAGGGGGAGACCCAGTACTTC
clone size: few; J gene: TRBJ1-2; D gene: -; V gene: TRBV29-1; CDR3 protein: CSVVAGAANYGYTF; CDR3 DNA: TGCAGCGTCGTTGCGGGGGCGGCTAACTATGGCTACACCTTC
clone size: many; J gene: TRBJ2-1; D gene: -; V gene: TRBV7-3; CDR3 protein: CASSQNAYNEQFF; CDR3 DNA: TGTGCCAGCAGCCAAAACGCCTACAATGAGCAGTTCTTC
clone size: -; J gene: TRBJ2-7; D gene: TRBD2; V gene: TRBV20-1; CDR3 protein: CSARDRGKASGPYEQYF; CDR3 DNA: TGCAGTGCTAGAGATAGGGGCAAGGCTAGCGGGCCTTACGAGCAGTACTTC
clone size: -; J gene: TRBJ1-3; D gene: -; V gene: TRBV4-2; CDR3 protein: CASSQERESPYWGNTIYF; CDR3 DNA: TGTGCCAGCAGCCAAGAGAGGGAGTCGCCGTACTGGGGAAACACCATATATTTT
clone size: -; J gene: TRBJ2-5; D gene: TRBD2; V gene: TRBV28; CDR3 protein: CASSLHSGGETQYF; CDR3 DNA: TGTGCCAGCAGTTTACATAGCGGGGGAGAGACCCAGTACTTC
clone size: -; J gene: TRBJ2-3; D gene: TRBD2; V gene: TRBV6-1; CDR3 protein: CASGGPAGGPTDTRYF; CDR3 DNA: TGTGCCAGCGGGGGGCCAGCGGGGGGGCCAACAGATACGCGGTATTTT
clone size: many; J gene: TRBJ1-3; D gene: -; V gene: TRBV20-1; CDR3 protein: CSARISPDSGNTIYF; CDR3 DNA: TGCAGTGCTAGGATCAGTCCTGATTCTGGAAACACCATATATTTT
clone size: -; J gene: TRBJ2-5; D gene: TRBD2; V gene: TRBV20-1; CDR3 protein: CSAHKAGGGETQYF; CDR3 DNA: TGCAGTGCCCACAAAGCGGGAGGCGGTGAGACCCAGTACTTC
clone size: few; J gene: TRBJ2-4; D gene: TRBD1; V gene: TRBV6-1; CDR3 protein: CASISAGGNIQYF; CDR3 DNA: TGTGCCAGCATCTCGGCAGGGGGAAACATTCAGTACTTC
clone size: -; J gene: TRBJ2-1; D gene: -; V gene: TRBV6-4; CDR3 protein: CASSQDGGSYNEQFF; CDR3 DNA: TGTGCCAGCAGTCAAGACGGGGGCTCCTACAATGAGCAGTTCTTC
clone size: many; J gene: TRBJ2-7; D gene: -; V gene: TRBV20-1; CDR3 protein: CSASWHFRASAYEQYF; CDR3 DNA: TGCAGTGCTAGTTGGCACTTCCGGGCCTCCGCCTACGAGCAGTACTTC
clone size: -; J gene: TRBJ2-5; D gene: TRBD1; V gene: TRBV20-1; CDR3 protein: CSADRDRKTQYF; CDR3 DNA: TGCAGTGCGGACCGGGACAGAAAGACCCAGTACTTC
clone size: -; J gene: TRBJ2-7; D gene: -; V gene: TRBV20-1; CDR3 protein: CSAPYLGVEQYF; CDR3 DNA: TGCAGTGCACCTTACCTCGGTGTGGAGCAGTACTTC
clone size: few; J gene: TRBJ2-7; D gene: -; V gene: TRBV20-1; CDR3 protein: CSARDGFSYEQYF; CDR3 DNA: TGCAGTGCTAGAGATGGATTCTCCTACGAGCAGTACTTC
clone size: many; J gene: TRBJ2-1; D gene: -; V gene: TRBV6-5; CDR3 protein: CASSYSLSYNEQFF; CDR3 DNA: TGTGCCAGCAGTTACTCTCTGTCCTACAATGAGCAGTTCTTC
clone size: -; J gene: TRBJ2-3; D gene: -; V gene: TRBV5-1; CDR3 protein: CASSLAWATPRTTTDTQYF; CDR3 DNA: TGCGCCAGCAGCTTGGCATGGGCGACTCCCCGAACTACCACAGATACGCAGTATTTT
clone size: many; J gene: TRBJ2-4; D gene: TRBD2; V gene: TRBV3-1; CDR3 protein: CASSHSASGRASGIQYF; CDR3 DNA: TGTGCCAGCAGCCATAGTGCTAGCGGGAGGGCCAGTGGCATTCAGTACTTC
clone size: -; J gene: TRBJ2-7; D gene: -; V gene: TRBV7-2; CDR3 protein: CASSLGTRVRSYEQYF; CDR3 DNA: TGTGCCAGCAGCTTAGGAACCAGGGTCCGCTCCTACGAGCAGTACTTC
clone size: -; J gene: TRBJ2-1; D gene: TRBD2; V gene: TRBV20-1; CDR3 protein: CSARDWGSGSIYNEQFF; CDR3 DNA: TGCAGTGCTAGAGATTGGGGTAGCGGGAGCATCTACAATGAGCAGTTCTTC
clone size: many; J gene: TRBJ2-1; D gene: TRBD2; V gene: TRBV15; CDR3 protein: CATSRDKRGGGGAANEQFF; CDR3 DNA: TGTGCCACCAGCAGAGATAAGCGGGGGGGCGGAGGGGCAGCCAATGAGCAGTTCTTC
clone size: few; J gene: TRBJ2-3; D gene: TRBD2; V gene: TRBV7-2; CDR3 protein: CASSLSGGAYDTQYF; CDR3 DNA: TGTGCCAGCAGCCTGAGCGGGGGGGCGTACGATACGCAGTATTTT
clone size: many; J gene: TRBJ2-1; D gene: TRBD2; V gene: TRBV20-1; CDR3 protein: CSARELGTSGRYNEQFF; CDR3 DNA: TGCAGTGCTAGAGAATTGGGGACTAGCGGGAGGTACAATGAGCAGTTCTTC
clone size: many; J gene: TRBJ2-5; D gene: -; V gene: TRBV5-4; CDR3 protein: CASSPLGVGETQYF; CDR3 DNA: TGTGCCAGCAGCCCTTTGGGGGTAGGGGAGACCCAGTACTTC
clone size: many; J gene: TRBJ2-7; D gene: -; V gene: TRBV6-6; CDR3 protein: CASSRGSPFEQYF; CDR3 DNA: TGTGCCAGCAGTCGCGGGTCCCCGTTTGAGCAGTACTTC
clone size: many; J gene: TRBJ2-7; D gene: -; V gene: TRBV12-3/TRBV12-4; CDR3 protein: CASSFTRGRTYEQYF; CDR3 DNA: TGTGCCAGCAGTTTCACCCGGGGAAGGACCTACGAGCAGTACTTC
clone size: few; J gene: TRBJ2-1; D gene: -; V gene: TRBV27; CDR3 protein: CASSYGSYNEQFF; CDR3 DNA: TGTGCCAGCAGTTACGGCTCCTACAATGAGCAGTTCTTC
clone size: few; J gene: TRBJ2-5; D gene: TRBD1; V gene: TRBV20-1; CDR3 protein: CSAKDRGFKETQYF; CDR3 DNA: TGCAGTGCGAAGGACAGGGGGTTTAAAGAGACCCAGTACTTC
clone size: many; J gene: TRBJ2-7; D gene: TRBD1; V gene: TRBV29-1; CDR3 protein: CSVGTGKSYEQYF; CDR3 DNA: TGCAGCGTGGGGACAGGGAAATCCTACGAGCAGTACTTC
clone size: -; J gene: TRBJ2-1; D gene: TRBD2; V gene: TRBV11-3; CDR3 protein: CASSDPRTSGSSGEQFF; CDR3 DNA: TGTGCCAGCAGCGATCCACGGACTAGCGGGAGTTCTGGTGAGCAGTTCTTC
clone size: many; J gene: TRBJ2-5; D gene: -; V gene: TRBV9; CDR3 protein: CASSVSGGMVRMETQYF; CDR3 DNA: TGTGCCAGCAGCGTTAGCGGTGGAATGGTGAGAATGGAGACCCAGTACTTC
clone size: many; J gene: TRBJ2-3; D gene: -; V gene: TRBV4-2; CDR3 protein: CASSQHTRGGTDTQYF; CDR3 DNA: TGTGCCAGCAGCCAACATACTAGAGGTGGCACAGATACGCAGTATTTT
clone size: many; J gene: TRBJ1-3; D gene: TRBD1; V gene: TRBV10-3; CDR3 protein: CAISTGQGALGNTIYF; CDR3 DNA: TGTGCCATCAGTACGGGACAGGGGGCGCTTGGAAACACCATATATTTT
clone size: -; J gene: TRBJ2-5; D gene: -; V gene: TRBV20-1; CDR3 protein: CSARSGGRGTQYF; CDR3 DNA: TGCAGTGCTAGAAGTGGGGGACGAGGGACCCAGTACTTC
clone size: many; J gene: TRBJ2-1; D gene: -; V gene: TRBV29-1; CDR3 protein: CSLLWDYNEQFF; CDR3 DNA: TGCAGCCTGTTGTGGGACTACAATGAGCAGTTCTTC
clone size: many; J gene: TRBJ2-7; D gene: TRBD2; V gene: TRBV20-1; CDR3 protein: CSAPRLAGGSNEQYF; CDR3 DNA: TGCAGTGCTCCTAGACTAGCGGGGGGCTCCAACGAGCAGTACTTC
clone size: few; J gene: TRBJ2-3; D gene: -; V gene: TRBV7-9; CDR3 protein: CASTPPGTDTQYF; CDR3 DNA: TGTGCCAGCACCCCACCGGGCACAGATACGCAGTATTTT
clone size: few; J gene: TRBJ2-3; D gene: TRBD2; V gene: TRBV11-3; CDR3 protein: CASSMGLAGGMTDTQYF; CDR3 DNA: TGTGCCAGCAGCATGGGACTAGCGGGGGGGATGACAGATACGCAGTATTTT
clone size: -; J gene: TRBJ2-5; D gene: -; V gene: TRBV5-1; CDR3 protein: CASSFDGEETQYF; CDR3 DNA: TGCGCCAGCAGCTTTGACGGTGAAGAGACCCAGTACTTC
clone size: many; J gene: TRBJ1-1; D gene: -; V gene: TRBV9; CDR3 protein: CASSLYGGLDTEAFF; CDR3 DNA: TGTGCCAGCAGCCTCTACGGAGGGTTGGACACTGAAGCTTTCTTT
clone size: -; J gene: TRBJ1-2; D gene: -; V gene: TRBV12-3/TRBV12-4; CDR3 protein: CASSIPQGAGYTF; CDR3 DNA: TGTGCCAGCAGTATACCACAGGGCGCTGGCTACACCTTC
clone size: -; J gene: TRBJ2-5; D gene: -; V gene: TRBV20-1; CDR3 protein: CSAGGFGTQYF; CDR3 DNA: TGCAGTGCTGGGGGTTTCGGGACCCAGTACTTC
clone size: once; J gene: TRBJ2-2; D gene: TRBD2; V gene: TRBV12-3/TRBV12-4; CDR3 protein: CASSLKAGAGELFF; CDR3 DNA: TGTGCCAGCAGTTTAAAAGCGGGGGCCGGGGAGCTGTTTTTT
clone size: once; J gene: TRBJ2-7; D gene: TRBD1; V gene: TRBV24-1; CDR3 protein: CATRDRGREQYF; CDR3 DNA: TGTGCCACCAGGGACAGGGGACGCGAGCAGTACTTC
clone size: -; J gene: TRBJ1-1; D gene: -; V gene: TRBV19; CDR3 protein: CASSIRARGSTEAFF; CDR3 DNA: -
clone size: many; J gene: TRBJ2-1; D gene: -; V gene: TRBV6-6; CDR3 protein: CASSYHGNEQFF; CDR3 DNA: TGTGCCAGCAGTTACCATGGCAATGAGCAGTTCTTC
clone size: -; J gene: TRBJ1-1; D gene: TRBD1; V gene: TRBV18; CDR3 protein: CASSPRGTVGTEAFF; CDR3 DNA: TGTGCCAGCTCACCACGGGGGACAGTTGGGACTGAAGCTTTCTTT
clone size: many; J gene: TRBJ2-7; D gene: TRBD2; V gene: TRBV25-1; CDR3 protein: CASRRTSGRVSEQYF; CDR3 DNA: TGTGCCAGCCGCCGGACTAGCGGGAGAGTTAGCGAGCAGTACTTC
clone size: -; J gene: TRBJ2-7; D gene: TRBD1; V gene: TRBV28; CDR3 protein: CASRPGTGNDYEQYF; CDR3 DNA: TGTGCCAGCAGGCCCGGGACAGGGAATGACTACGAGCAGTACTTC
clone size: -; J gene: TRBJ2-1; D gene: -; V gene: TRBV5-1; CDR3 protein: CASSLVVGSSYNEQFF; CDR3 DNA: TGCGCCAGCAGCTTGGTTGTCGGGAGCTCCTACAATGAGCAGTTCTTC
clone size: few; J gene: TRBJ2-1; D gene: -; V gene: TRBV7-9; CDR3 protein: CASSPPRMEGVEQFF; CDR3 DNA: TGTGCCAGCAGCCCACCACGGATGGAGGGGGTTGAGCAGTTCTTC
clone size: many; J gene: TRBJ2-6; D gene: -; V gene: TRBV12-3/TRBV12-4; CDR3 protein: CASSFKVENSGANVLTF; CDR3 DNA: TGTGCCAGCAGTTTTAAAGTTGAGAACTCTGGGGCCAACGTCCTGACTTTC